The sample holds a few counts of the clone carrying this T cell receptor beta chain. The antigen remains undetermined. MiXCR, applied by TCRdb to the 5' RACE reads, yields one record per CDR3 protein. This sample has about 530,000 distinct CDR3 sequences, with about a fifth found just once. This record comes from a study of identical twins. CDR1 DFQATT and CDR2 SNEGSKA come from the germline V gene (reference sequence). V lost 0 bases and J 2 bases, leaving 14 bases between the germline ends. The CDR3 is 16 amino acids. Regarding the study as a whole: Cord blood beta clonotypes that were abundant carried fewer insertions, and memory repertoires showed no such trend. Out-of-frame alpha sequences common to twins exhibited an excess of low generation probability.

The sample was also reused in another study, on yellow fever vaccine responses in identical twins.

This clonotype originated in a woman aged 18 to 35 in good health. This chain uses TRBV20-1 with TRBJ2-1; perhaps D is TRBD1 or TRBD2 (5 bases each). Sample: CD4+ T cells sorted from blood. CDR3 loop: CSARDRGGSPYNEQFF. The CDR3 DNA sequence: TGCAGTGCTAGAGATCGGGGCGGGTCCCCCTACAATGAGCAGTTCTTC.